Given below is one T cell receptor beta chain in context. Its target is unknown. This sample was included in a study of blood T cells in healthy people across ages. The study's findings and limits: With unsorted PBMCs, a conclusive comparison of naive versus antigen-experienced cells was not possible. Higher naive T cell percentage went strongly together with higher TCR beta diversity. With donor CMV status unknown, expanded clonotype changes were possibly confounded.

V lost 6 bases, J lost 5 bases, and 11 bases stayed unmatched. Germline values: CDR1 SQVTM, CDR2 ANQGSEA. This CDR3 is 14 amino acids long. Then a second PCR, running roughly 7 to 12 cycles, was carried out with a sample-barcoded 5' primer and a J-beta primer mix. MiXCR, run by TCRdb on the 5' RACE reads, gives a single entry per CDR3 protein. The table shows 1.5 million to 2 million distinct CDR3 sequences, with approximately 28% occurring only once. V and J are TRBV29-1 and TRBJ1-1, with 8 bases identical to TRBD1. Sequenced input: blood. This TCR was sampled from a young woman in good health. CDR3 DNA sequence: TGCAGCGTGATTACCAGGGGGCGCGGGACTGAAGCTTTCTTT. This gives the protein CSVITRGRGTEAFF.